This T cell receptor (beta chain) was identified in a study of identical twins. General study findings and limits: Memory repertoires lacked the insertion deficit that abundant cord blood beta clonotypes showed. The models systematically underestimated how much out-of-frame TCR alpha was shared in monozygotic twins. The study found excess low generation probability among twin-shared out-of-frame alpha sequences.

There are a few counts of this clonotype. Its antigen remains unknown. TCRdb used MiXCR to reprocess the 5' RACE reads, holding one entry per CDR3 protein. The table lists approximately 300,000 distinct CDR3 sequences, roughly 10% of them singletons. This CDR3 region has 15 residues. Germline V gene data show CDR1 as SGHVS and CDR2 as FQNEAQ. Trimming removed 2 bases from V and 9 bases from J, with 20 bases in between. The same specimen was also included in a second study, on yellow fever vaccine responses in identical twins. From that paper: Twins' vaccine T cell response reportedly gave the appearance of partial convergence and partial personalization.

The material sequenced was CD8+ T cells sorted from blood. The chain couples TRBV7-8 to TRBJ2-7; D tentatively fits TRBD1 or TRBD2 (5 bases each). The TCR comes from a woman between 18 and 30 years old in good health. The CDR3, as DNA: TGTGCCAGCAGCTTATCTAGGGACCGTTCGGTTGGGCAGTACTTC. Translating gives CASSLSRDRSVGQYF. Combining the CDR3 with reference TRBV7-8 and TRBJ2-7 gives the whole variable domain GAGVSQSPRYKVAKRGQDVALRCDPISGHVSLFWYQQALGQGPEFLTYFQNEAQLDKSGLPSDRFFAERPEGSVSTLKIQRTQQEDSAVYLCASSLSRDRSVGQYFGPGTRLTVT.